The T cell receptor beta chain described here comes from a study of tumor and adjacent non-tumor tissue in lung cancer. Study at large: Stage I to III disease affected approximately 11 men and roughly five women aged about 30 to 85.

Germline V lookup: CDR1 MNHNY, CDR2 SVGAGI (reference sequence). This CDR3 has 17 residues. TCRbeta libraries were built with three rounds of nested PCR, modified from ARM-PCR. MiXCR, run by TCRdb on the multiplex PCR reads, gives a single entry per CDR3 protein. This sample has some 78,000 distinct CDR3 sequences, with roughly 76% found just once. RNA was extracted from bulk tissue without any cell sorting. For this clonotype: Its antigen is undetermined. One end of the junction fails to match germline, which may point to a read error.

Study observations and caveats: Top 100 clones took a larger repertoire share in normal lung. Compared with tumor, normal lung showed significantly lower TCR diversity. Higher tumor TCR diversity was associated with shorter survival.

The specimen sequenced was lung tumor tissue. The genes are TRBV6-6 and TRBJ2-6, with D tentatively TRBD2 (5 bases). The sequence was obtained from a woman aged 45-65 years with non-small cell lung cancer. As DNA, the CDR3 is TGTGCCAGCAATTACCCAGGCGGACTCTCTGGGACCAACGTCCTGACTTTC. It is translated as CASNYPGGLSGTNVLTF.